What follows are 10 T cell receptor beta chains derived from one specimen sequenced in a study of response to subunit inactivated influenza vaccine. TCRdb re-analysed the RT-PCR reads in MiXCR, keeping a single row per CDR3 protein. The sample shows some 800,000 distinct CDR3 sequences, around 21% of them seen only once. The sequencing used PBMCs from blood, collected 4 to 6 days after vaccination. The receptors were sampled from a man in his forties or fifties who received an inactivated influenza vaccine.

This clonotype was detected only a few times. J is TRBJ1-1 and V is TRBV20-1; no firm D call. The CDR3 runs to 10 residues. The V gene's germline CDR1 is DFQATT and CDR2 SNEGSKA (reference sequence). Trimming removed 4 bases at V and 6 bases at J, with 6 bases between. In DNA, the CDR3 is TGCAGTGCTATATTGGCTGAAGCTTTCTTT. The encoded protein is CSAILAEAFF.

This chain uses TRBV12-3 or TRBV12-4 with TRBJ1-5; possibly TRBD1 for D (5 bases). Trimming left V 4 bases short and J 0 bases short, with 16 bases between. The length of the CDR3 is 17 residues. The CDR3 DNA is TGTGCCAGCAGTTCCGATGTGGGGCAGACTAGCAATCAGCCCCAGCATTTT. Protein: CASSSDVGQTSNQPQHF.

This clonotype turned up a few times. One end of the junction does not line up with germline, which may come from a read error. This chain joins TRBV6-1 and TRBJ2-7, with 7 positions matching TRBD1. Germline V gene lookup returns CDR1 MNHNS and CDR2 SASEGT. The CDR3 runs 13 residues. CDR3 region: CAGRTGYSYEQYF. The CDR3 DNA reads as TGTGCCGGCAGGACAGGATACTCCTACGAGCAGTACTTC.

The chain is built from TRBV20-1 and TRBJ2-7; D is unresolved. The CDR3 contains 14 residues. V shed 5 bases and J shed 2 bases, with 16 bases lying between them. Germline V gives CDR1 DFQATT, CDR2 SNEGSKA (reference sequence). DNA of the CDR3: TGCAGTGCTTCCTACAAGACGAGTCCCTACGAGCAGTACTTC. Protein product: CSASYKTSPYEQYF.

The chain is built from TRBV20-1 and TRBJ1-2; the D is unclear. Germline V CDR1 and CDR2: DFQATT, SNEGSKA (reference sequence). With 0 bases removed from V and 6 bases from J, the gap between germline ends came to 8 bases. There are 12 residues in the CDR3. The CDR3 reads CSARDHGDGYTF. The CDR3 DNA reads as TGCAGTGCTAGAGATCATGGCGATGGCTACACCTTC.

There are many counts of this clonotype. The chain carries TRBV4-1 and TRBJ2-7, with TRBD2 matching 8 bases. CDR1 is MGHRA and CDR2 is YSYEKL in the germline V gene. V lost 8 bases, J lost 2 bases, and 11 bases stayed unmatched. The CDR3 extends over 15 amino acids. The CDR3 loop is CASSPVGTRPYEQYF. The CDR3 nucleotides read TGCGCCAGCTCCCCCGTCGGGACTAGACCCTACGAGCAGTACTTC.

The chain joins TRBV12-3 or TRBV12-4 to TRBJ2-2; D perhaps matches TRBD1 (5 bases). The CDR3 contains 13 residues. V shed 3 bases and J shed 6 bases, with 8 bases lying between them. The CDR3 loop is CASSFGQSGELFF. As DNA, the CDR3 is TGTGCCAGCAGTTTCGGACAATCCGGGGAGCTGTTTTTT.

This clonotype has a single count. The CDR3 sequence: CSARDWGSSYEQYF. CDR3 bases: TGCAGTGCTAGAGACTGGGGGAGCTCCTACGAGCAGTACTTC. V and J are TRBV20-1 and TRBJ2-7, with D tentatively TRBD1 or TRBD2 (5 bases each). Germline lookup yields CDR1 DFQATT and CDR2 SNEGSKA (reference sequence). Trimming removed 0 bases from V and 0 bases from J, with 9 bases in between. This CDR3 has 14 residues.

The V call is TRBV5-1, the J call TRBJ2-2, with D maybe TRBD2 (6 bases). Germline V CDR1 and CDR2: SGHRS, YFSETQ. V was clipped by 0 bases and J by 7 bases, with 13 bases between them. The CDR3 sequence is 15 residues long. In nucleotides, the CDR3 is TGCGCCAGCAGCTTGGAAGTCGCGGGGATCGGGGAGCTGTTTTTT. Its translation: CASSLEVAGIGELFF.

This clonotype was found a few times. The V call is TRBV24-1, the J call TRBJ1-5; D unclear. Germline values: CDR1 KGHDR, CDR2 SFDVKD. V lost 2 bases, J lost 0 bases, and 4 bases lay in between. The CDR3 is made up of 14 amino acids. The CDR3 nucleotides are TGTGCCACCAGTGATTCAAGTAGCAATCAGCCCCAGCATTTT. Translated, it gives CATSDSSSNQPQHF.